Following are 24 T cell receptor beta chains from one sample sequenced in a study of T cell repertoires in cytomegalovirus infection. From the reads, TCRdb called clonotypes with MiXCR, one entry per CDR3 protein. The sample carries fewer than 950,000 distinct CDR3 sequences, roughly 33% recorded once. No antigen has been assigned to these receptors. The material sequenced was cultured CD8+ T cells from PBMCs, taken from culture after CMV antigen stimulation. The origin of the receptors is a human donor in good health (CMV status not recorded). Some clones in this sample may be carry-over from other donors' samples.

This clonotype turned up a few times. V usage is TRBV6-2 or TRBV6-3 and J usage is TRBJ2-5; 9 bases are a match to TRBD2. This CDR3 comprises 16 residues. Looked up from germline, CDR1 is MNHEY and CDR2 is SVGEGT. V shed 5 bases, J shed 0 bases, and the junction held 7 bases outside the gene matches. CDR3 bases: TGTGCCAGCAGTCCCATAGCGGGGGCCAACCAAGAGACCCAGTACTTC. Amino acid sequence: CASSPIAGANQETQYF.

This clonotype has just one count. Compared with germline, one end of the junction differs, possibly owing to a read error. The chain has TRBV5-4 and TRBJ2-1, with 7 bases aligning to TRBD2. In germline, CDR1 is SGHNT, CDR2 YYREEE (reference sequence). The CDR3 is 16 residues long. Here the CDR3 reads CTSSLSSGYSYNEQFF. CDR3 nucleotides: TGTACCAGCAGTCTTTCTAGCGGCTACTCCTACAATGAGCAGTTCTTC. The complete variable domain, with remaining parts taken from reference TRBV5-4 and TRBJ2-1, reads ETGVTQSPTHLIKTRGQQVTLRCSSQSGHNTVSWYQQALGQGPQFIFQYYREEENGRGNFPPRFSGLQFPNYSSELNVNALELDDSALYLCTSSLSSGYSYNEQFFGPGTRLTVL.

This clonotype was counted a few times. The rearrangement links TRBV2 to TRBJ1-3; 10 positions agree with TRBD1. CDR1 is SNHLY and CDR2 is FYNNEI in the germline V gene. V lost 6 bases to trimming and J lost 4 bases; unmatched junction nucleotides: 6. This CDR3 is 15 amino acids long. The CDR3 bases are TGTGCCAGCAGGCTGGGACAGGGGCCCGGAAACACCATATATTTT. This gives the protein CASRLGQGPGNTIYF.

V and J are TRBV15 and TRBJ1-5; D is unresolved. Germline V lookup: CDR1 LNHNV, CDR2 YYDKDF (reference sequence). V was pared by 0 bases and J by 1 base, with 10 bases between. This CDR3 region has 16 residues. This CDR3 reads CATSREAPVSNQPQHF. The CDR3 DNA sequence: TGTGCCACCAGCAGAGAAGCACCCGTGAGCAATCAGCCCCAGCATTTT.

This clonotype was counted only a few times. One end of the junction fails to match germline, which may point to a read error. The V gene is TRBV7-6, the J gene TRBJ2-7; 9 bases fit TRBD1. The germline V gene encodes CDR1 SGHVS and CDR2 FNYEAQ. CDR3 size: 14 residues. Here the CDR3 reads CTSSFRDRVDEQYF. CDR3 sequence (DNA): TGTACCAGCAGCTTCCGGGACAGGGTGGACGAGCAGTACTTC.

This rearrangement joins TRBV6-6 to TRBJ2-3; the D is unclear. The CDR3 consists of 16 residues. Germline V gives CDR1 MNHNY, CDR2 SVGAGI (reference sequence). V was pared by 5 bases and J by 2 bases, with 17 bases between. CDR3 sequence reads: CASSGHDPPVTDTQYF. The CDR3 DNA follows: TGTGCCAGCAGTGGCCACGACCCCCCAGTCACAGATACGCAGTATTTT.

The rearrangement links TRBV27 to TRBJ1-1; the match to TRBD1 covers 7 bases. Germline V gives CDR1 MNHEY, CDR2 SMNVEV (reference sequence). Germline trimming cut 2 bases from V and 5 bases from J; bases unmatched to any gene: 8. The CDR3 has 15 residues. The CDR3 sequence is CASSLGLQGGTEAFF. Written as DNA, the CDR3 is TGTGCCAGCAGTTTAGGCCTGCAGGGGGGGACTGAAGCTTTCTTT.

This chain uses TRBV12-3 or TRBV12-4 with TRBJ2-5, with D perhaps matching TRBD2 (7 bases). V was clipped by 6 bases and J by 5 bases, with 13 bases between them. The CDR3 is made up of 13 amino acids. The CDR3, as DNA: TGTGCCAGCAGGAGGGGGGGGTCCGAGACCCAGTACTTC. It specifies CASRRGGSETQYF.

The chain employs TRBV7-8 and TRBJ1-2; D is uncertain. This CDR3 spans 14 amino acids. Germline CDR1 SGHVS, CDR2 FQNEAQ. Trimming stripped 4 bases from V and 6 bases from J, with 15 bases between. CDR3 sequence (DNA): TGTGCCAGCAGCTATGGCTCGGACGGCGATGGCTACACCTTC. This translates into CASSYGSDGDGYTF. The full variable domain, completed using reference TRBV7-8 and TRBJ1-2, is GAGVSQSPRYKVAKRGQDVALRCDPISGHVSLFWYQQALGQGPEFLTYFQNEAQLDKSGLPSDRFFAERPEGSVSTLKIQRTQQEDSAVYLCASSYGSDGDGYTFGSGTRLTVV.

The V gene is TRBV4-2, the J gene TRBJ2-7; 10 nucleotides match TRBD2. The CDR3 spans 18 residues. Germline V gene sequence: CDR1 LGHNA, CDR2 YNFKEQ. The J segment lost 5 bases and the V segment lost 0 bases, leaving 13 bases of the junction unmatched. This CDR3 is CASSQDPVAGGYRDEQYF. In nucleotides, the CDR3 is TGTGCCAGCAGCCAAGATCCGGTAGCGGGGGGATACCGGGACGAGCAGTACTTC.

The chain has TRBV6-6 and TRBJ1-2, with 9 bases that match TRBD1. The length of the CDR3 is 13 residues. Germline V gene sequence: CDR1 MNHNY, CDR2 SVGAGI (reference sequence). The V segment lost 7 bases and the J segment 6 bases; nucleotides outside the gene matches: 6. The CDR3, as DNA: TGTGCCAGCACCCTACAGGGGGCAGATGGCTACACCTTC. Its translation: CASTLQGADGYTF.

The rearrangement joins TRBV7-6 to TRBJ2-3, with D maybe TRBD1 (6 bases). This CDR3 contains 17 residues. The germline V gene has CDR1 SGHVS and CDR2 FNYEAQ. V lost 5 bases to trimming and J lost 2 bases, with 20 bases between them. This CDR3 reads CASSLQGKPVNTDTQYF. The DNA of the CDR3 is TGTGCCAGCAGCCTGCAGGGGAAACCTGTAAACACAGATACGCAGTATTTT.

This clonotype was seen a few times. This chain links TRBV11-2 with TRBJ1-1; no definite D call. Germline CDR1 is SGHAT and CDR2 is FQNNGV. The V and J ends lost 6 bases and 8 bases respectively, with 13 bases between them. The CDR3 totals 12 residues. CDR3 protein: CASSKPEFEAFF. DNA of the CDR3: TGTGCCAGCAGTAAACCGGAGTTCGAAGCTTTCTTT.

This clonotype appeared a few times. The rearrangement links TRBV5-6 to TRBJ1-6; unclear D gene. This CDR3 spans 15 amino acids. Germline lookup yields CDR1 SGHDT and CDR2 YYEEEE. The V end lost 4 bases, the J end lost 6 bases, and 14 bases lay between the germline ends. CDR3 nucleotide sequence: TGTGCCAGCAGCGGGCGGGGAACCGTTAATTCACCCCTCCACTTT. Protein sequence: CASSGRGTVNSPLHF.

V usage is TRBV12-5 and J usage is TRBJ2-7; 13 positions agree with TRBD2. The CDR3 consists of 16 residues. With V trimmed by 0 bases and J by 9 bases, 8 bases remained unmatched. Germline CDR1 reads LGHNT; CDR2 reads FRNRAP. CDR3 bases: TGTGCTAGTGGTTTGGTCGGGACTAGCGGGGCCCGGGTGCAGTACTTC. Translated, it gives CASGLVGTSGARVQYF.

This clonotype was counted between two and nine times. The V gene is TRBV19, the J gene TRBJ1-1, with D possibly being TRBD1 (5 bases). Per germline, CDR1 LNHDA and CDR2 SQIVND (reference sequence). The CDR3 spans 18 residues. V gave up 1 base and J gave up 0 bases, with 18 bases separating them. The CDR3 spells CASSIAWGFGGLNTEAFF. DNA for the CDR3: TGTGCCAGTAGTATAGCCTGGGGATTCGGGGGGTTGAACACTGAAGCTTTCTTT.

This clonotype was observed a few times. At one end the junction does not follow the germline gene, possibly because of a read error. The gene calls are TRBV28 and TRBJ2-5, with unresolved D. Germline-derived CDR1 and CDR2 are MDHEN and SYDVKM. The length of the CDR3 is 13 residues. CDR3 protein: CASTISPREAQYF. CDR3 in DNA: TGTGCCAGCACCATATCACCACGAGAGGCCCAGTACTTC.

This clonotype was seen only a few times. The genes are TRBV29-1 and TRBJ2-2; no clear D gene. Trimming removed 5 bases from V and 5 bases from J, with 9 bases in between. From germline, CDR1 is SQVTM and CDR2 ANQGSEA. The CDR3 contains 12 residues. This chain's CDR3 is CSVLMGTGELFF. CDR3 nucleotide sequence: TGCAGCGTTCTGATGGGGACCGGGGAGCTGTTTTTT.

This clonotype showed up many times. V gene TRBV6-1 combines with J gene TRBJ1-1; D gene uncertain. The CDR3 has 15 amino acids. Trimming stripped 7 bases from V and 1 base from J, with 16 bases between. Germline assignment: CDR1 MNHNS and CDR2 SASEGT. The CDR3 DNA reads as TGTGCCAGCATCCAAGGGCCTTGGCGGAACACTGAAGCTTTCTTT. Translation: CASIQGPWRNTEAFF.

The rearrangement links TRBV9 to TRBJ2-3; D may be TRBD2 (6 bases). Looked up from germline, CDR1 is SGDLS and CDR2 is YYNGEE. Trimming pared 0 bases from V and 0 bases from J, leaving 8 bases between. The CDR3 length is 15 residues. The CDR3 loop is CASSVVGTSTDTQYF. In DNA form, the CDR3 reads TGTGCCAGCAGCGTAGTCGGGACTAGCACAGATACGCAGTATTTT.

V and J are TRBV6-2 or TRBV6-3 and TRBJ2-1, with D unresolved. The V gene's germline CDR1 is MNHEY and CDR2 SVGEGT. V lost 2 bases, J lost 0 bases, and 8 bases lay in between. The CDR3 is made up of 15 amino acids. The CDR3 coding sequence is TGTGCCAGCAGTTACCTACCGAGCTCCTACAATGAGCAGTTCTTC. This gives the protein CASSYLPSSYNEQFF.

The table lists this clonotype with a few counts. In DNA form, the CDR3 reads TGTGCCATCAGACCTACGGGGGACAAGGAAACCTACGAGCAGTACTTC. Its translation: CAIRPTGDKETYEQYF. The genes are TRBV10-3 and TRBJ2-7; D possibly matches TRBD1 or TRBD2 (6 bases each). This CDR3 has 16 amino acids. CDR1 is ENHRY, CDR2 SYGVKD, per germline. V lost 6 bases to trimming and J lost 2 bases, with 20 bases between them.

V gene TRBV11-2 combines with J gene TRBJ1-4, with 7 nucleotides matching TRBD1. The V gene end was trimmed by 3 bases and the J gene end by 1 base; junction bases not matched to a gene: 2. CDR3 length: 15 residues. CDR1 and CDR2 from the germline V gene are SGHAT and FQNNGV. DNA for the CDR3: TGTGCCAGCAGCTTTAGGGACAGAACTAATGAAAAACTGTTTTTT. Translated, it gives CASSFRDRTNEKLFF.

This clonotype was detected only a few times. The genes are TRBV6-1 and TRBJ2-5; D ambiguous. This CDR3 has 14 amino acids. Germline V gene sequence: CDR1 MNHNS, CDR2 SASEGT. The V gene lost 1 base and the J gene lost 5 bases, with 11 bases spanning the gap. The CDR3 loop is CASSEEIIGETQYF. In nucleotides, the CDR3 is TGTGCCAGCAGTGAAGAGATAATCGGGGAGACCCAGTACTTC.